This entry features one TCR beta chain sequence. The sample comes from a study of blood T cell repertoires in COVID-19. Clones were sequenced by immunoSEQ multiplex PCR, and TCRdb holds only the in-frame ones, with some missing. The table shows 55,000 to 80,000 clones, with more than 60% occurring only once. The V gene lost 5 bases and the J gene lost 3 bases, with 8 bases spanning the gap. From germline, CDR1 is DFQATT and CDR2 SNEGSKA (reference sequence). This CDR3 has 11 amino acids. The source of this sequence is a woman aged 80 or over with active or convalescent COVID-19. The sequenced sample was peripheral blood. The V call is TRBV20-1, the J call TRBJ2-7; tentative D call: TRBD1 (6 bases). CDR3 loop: CSAEQGYEQYF. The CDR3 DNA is TGCAGTGCTGAACAGGGCTACGAGCAGTACTTC.